The next 12 T cell receptor beta chains were all read from a single sample in a study of OX40 agonist ivuxolimab in advanced cancers. Here immunoSEQ multiplex PCR was the method, and the copy in TCRdb shows in-frame clones only, minus some. The data contain more than 75,000 clones, approximately 85% of them singletons. This sample comprised CD4+ or CD8+ T cells sorted from blood, obtained in a trial of the OX40 agonist ivuxolimab. The receptors were gathered from an adult with an advanced solid tumor such as melanoma, head and neck, liver or kidney cancer.

This chain uses TRBV5-1 with TRBJ1-2; D gene uncertain. This CDR3 region has 16 residues. The germline gives CDR1 SGHRS, CDR2 YFSETQ. V lost 4 bases, J lost 3 bases, and 19 bases lay in between. The CDR3 loop is CASSPGKAELYYGYTF. The CDR3, as DNA: TGCGCCAGCAGCCCGGGAAAGGCCGAACTGTACTATGGCTACACCTTC.

V and J are TRBV5-4 and TRBJ2-1; 8 nucleotides agree with TRBD1. This CDR3 comprises 13 residues. CDR1 and CDR2 (germline): SGHNT, YYREEE (reference sequence). With 1 base clipped from V and 6 bases from J, the junction kept 0 bases outside the gene matches. CDR3 in amino acids: CASSLTGGNEQFF. The CDR3 nucleotides are TGTGCCAGCAGCTTGACAGGGGGCAATGAGCAGTTCTTC.

V and J are TRBV5-4 and TRBJ2-1, with D perhaps TRBD1 (7 bases). This CDR3 spans 15 amino acids. Trimming stripped 3 bases from V and 8 bases from J, with 18 bases between. The V gene's germline CDR1 is SGHNT and CDR2 YYREEE (reference sequence). The CDR3 loop reads CASSSSGGRRDEQFF. The CDR3 DNA reads as TGTGCCAGCAGCTCCTCAGGGGGAAGGAGGGATGAGCAGTTCTTC.

The V gene is TRBV7-9, the J gene TRBJ2-1, with 7 bases aligning to TRBD2. Germline loops: CDR1 SEHNR, CDR2 FQNEAQ (reference sequence). Germline trimming cut 7 bases from V and 9 bases from J; bases unmatched to any gene: 6. The length of the CDR3 is 12 residues. The CDR3 reads CASTHPGGEQFF. CDR3 sequence (DNA): TGTGCCAGCACCCACCCGGGGGGTGAGCAGTTCTTC.

This chain joins TRBV7-1 and TRBJ1-2; maybe TRBD1 (5 bases). TRBV7-1 is an ORF, and what it does is uncertain. Deletions cut 9 bases from V and 4 bases from J, with 15 bases between. The CDR3 loop spans 13 amino acids. DNA for the CDR3: TGTGCCAGTTATGGGCCGGGGACCTATGGCTACACCTTC. This encodes CASYGPGTYGYTF.

The V and J genes are TRBV5-4 and TRBJ1-1; D uncertain. The germline V and J ends were trimmed by 1 base and 0 bases, with 10 bases remaining between them. There are 15 residues in the CDR3. Germline V gives CDR1 SGHNT, CDR2 YYREEE (reference sequence). In nucleotides, the CDR3 is TGTGCCAGCAGCTTGAGCTCACTCATGAACACTGAAGCTTTCTTT. It specifies CASSLSSLMNTEAFF.

This chain connects TRBV7-2 to TRBJ2-7, with 9 bases aligning to TRBD1. V was pared by 3 bases and J by 2 bases, with 5 bases of the junction left unmatched. This CDR3 has 15 residues. CDR1 is SGHTA and CDR2 is FQGNSA in the germline V gene. CDR3 loop: CASSFSGTGPYEQYF. Here the CDR3 DNA reads TGTGCCAGCAGCTTTTCCGGGACAGGGCCCTACGAGCAGTACTTC. Full variable domain (remainder filled in from reference TRBV7-2 and TRBJ2-7): GAGVSQSPSNKVTEKGKDVELRCDPISGHTALYWYRQSLGQGLEFLIYFQGNSAPDKSGLPSDRFSAERTGGSVSTLTIQRTQQEDSAVYLCASSFSGTGPYEQYFGPGTRLTVT.

The V and J genes are TRBV12-5 and TRBJ2-7, with D perhaps TRBD1 or TRBD2 (5 bases each). This CDR3 comprises 17 residues. Per germline, CDR1 LGHNT and CDR2 FRNRAP. V lost 5 bases and J lost 2, with 22 bases in between. CDR3 DNA sequence: TGTGCTAGTGGTACCCTCAACCCATCCCGAGGGGCCTACGAGCAGTACTTC. Its translation is CASGTLNPSRGAYEQYF.

The chain carries TRBV9 and TRBJ1-3, with D perhaps matching TRBD1 (6 bases). The V and J ends lost 5 bases and 4 bases respectively, with 13 bases between them. The CDR3 is 14 residues long. The germline gives CDR1 SGDLS, CDR2 YYNGEE. For the CDR3, the DNA is TGTGCCAGCAGTCTCTCGACAGGAGGAAACACCATATATTTT. Translation: CASSLSTGGNTIYF. The full variable domain, completed using reference TRBV9 and TRBJ1-3, is DSGVTQTPKHLITATGQRVTLRCSPRSGDLSVYWYQQSLDQGLQFLIQYYNGEERAKGNILERFSAQQFPDLHSELNLSSLELGDSALYFCASSLSTGGNTIYFGEGSWLTVV.

The chain joins TRBV27 to TRBJ2-7; TRBD2 matches at 8 bases. J lost 7 bases, V lost 6 bases, and 17 bases had no gene match. CDR3 length: 16 amino acids. Germline CDR1 is MNHEY and CDR2 is SMNVEV (reference sequence). CDR3 region: CASSPNAGGPLSEQYF. The CDR3 DNA is TGTGCCAGCAGCCCCAACGCGGGAGGCCCCCTCTCGGAGCAGTACTTC.

The chain combines TRBV11-1 with TRBJ2-1; 9 bases map to TRBD2. CDR1 is SGHAT and CDR2 is FQDESV in the germline V gene (reference sequence). CDR3 length: 15 residues. V was clipped by 3 bases and J by 7 bases; unmatched bases: 7. CDR3 DNA sequence: TGTGCCAGCAGCTTGCGGACTAGCGTTGGGAATGAGCAGTTCTTC. Protein product: CASSLRTSVGNEQFF. Full variable domain (remainder filled in from reference TRBV11-1 and TRBJ2-1): EAEVAQSPRYKITEKSQAVAFWCDPISGHATLYWYRQILGQGPELLVQFQDESVVDDSQLPKDRFSAERLKGVDSTLKIQPAELGDSAMYLCASSLRTSVGNEQFFGPGTRLTVL.

This clone appeared once. The chain employs TRBV5-8 and TRBJ1-3; D remains ambiguous. The germline CDR1 and CDR2 sequences are SGHTS and YDEGEE. The V end lost 3 bases, the J end lost 0 bases, and 10 bases lay between the germline ends. This CDR3 has 15 amino acids. CDR3 nucleotides: TGTGCCAGCAGCTCCGTAAAGAGCTCTGGAAACACCATATATTTT. It translates to CASSSVKSSGNTIYF.